This T cell receptor (beta chain) was recovered during a study of a mutant IDH1 vaccine in newly diagnosed glioma. The wider study: The earlier regimen, radiotherapy, temozolomide, or both, was most often both. The study, taken as a whole, reports: Most patients, around 94%, showed vaccine-induced immune responses.

This clone was detected only a few times. Antigen: not known. The CDR3 is made up of 13 amino acids. Germline values: CDR1 WSHSY, CDR2 SAAADI. Losses at the gene ends were 7 bases for V and 1 base for J; bases not matched to a gene: 2. Only in-frame clones appear in the TCRdb table, and some are missing; sequencing was by immunoSEQ multiplex PCR. Counted here are over 55,000 clones, 84% occurring once; the ten biggest clones make up 3.6%. Time point in this sample: week 11, during vaccination. Vaccination used 300 ug of mutant IDH1 20-mer peptide per dose, with topical imiquimod. The sequence derives from a man aged 25 to 45 with glioma. Specimen: PBMCs, collected from a glioma patient whose treatment included an IDH1 peptide vaccine. The chain combines TRBV10-2 with TRBJ2-5; 8 positions match TRBD2. The CDR3 DNA reads TGCGCCAGCAAAGGGACTAGCCAAGAGACCCAGTACTTC. It codes for CASKGTSQETQYF.